These 11 T cell receptor beta chains originate from one sample sequenced in a study of shared clonotypes between healthy human individuals. This table comes from immunoSEQ multiplex PCR, and its TCRdb copy is limited to in-frame clones, with some not included. The sample carries roughly 2 million clones, around 95% recorded once. The sequenced material came from naive CD4+ T cells sorted from blood. Regarding subset: CD45RA+ positively selected. These receptors originate from a man between 18 and 29 years old in good health.

V gene TRBV4-2 combines with J gene TRBJ1-2; TRBD1 matches 7 bases. There are 14 residues in the CDR3. J was trimmed by 1 base and V by 3 bases; bases with no gene match: 2. From germline, CDR1 is LGHNA and CDR2 YNFKEQ. The CDR3 region is CASSQGDSNYGYTF. In DNA form, the CDR3 reads TGTGCCAGCAGCCAGGGGGACAGTAACTATGGCTACACCTTC.

The chain couples TRBV6-5 to TRBJ1-5, with D unclear. The CDR3 length is 15 residues. Germline V gives CDR1 MNHEY, CDR2 SVGAGI. V was pared by 0 bases and J by 6 bases, with 12 bases between. In nucleotides, the CDR3 is TGTGCCAGCAGTTACTCAGGTTCCATGGGTCAGCCCCAGCATTTT. Translated: CASSYSGSMGQPQHF.

This chain uses TRBV11-2 with TRBJ2-5; no definite D call. Trimming took 1 base from V and 2 from J, leaving 8 bases between them. Germline loops: CDR1 SGHAT, CDR2 FQNNGV. The CDR3 consists of 14 residues. The CDR3: CASSLGQKQETQYF. DNA for the CDR3: TGTGCCAGCAGCTTAGGGCAGAAACAAGAGACCCAGTACTTC. The variable domain in full, with the rest retrieved from reference TRBV11-2 and TRBJ2-5, is EAGVAQSPRYKIIEKRQSVAFWCNPISGHATLYWYQQILGQGPKLLIQFQNNGVVDDSQLPKDRFSAERLKGVDSTLKIQPAKLEDSAVYLCASSLGQKQETQYFGPGTRLLVL.

V and J are TRBV19 and TRBJ2-7; 10 nucleotides match TRBD1. Germline V gives CDR1 LNHDA, CDR2 SQIVND (reference sequence). The CDR3 extends over 15 amino acids. After removal of 5 bases from V and 2 bases from J, the junction contained 6 bases not matched to a gene. The CDR3 reads CASSQGGTGAYEQYF. DNA of the CDR3: TGTGCCAGTAGTCAAGGCGGGACAGGGGCCTACGAGCAGTACTTC.

Points on this clone: This specimen includes other DNA sequences encoding the same CDR3. V gene TRBV6-6 combines with J gene TRBJ2-7; D is perhaps TRBD2 (6 bases). This CDR3 has 12 residues. Trimming shortened V by 8 bases and J by 2 bases, and 10 bases separated the two germline ends. Per germline, CDR1 MNHNY and CDR2 SVGAGI (reference sequence). The CDR3 DNA reads as TGTGCCAGCTCCCCGGGGGCCTACGAGCAGTACTTC. Protein sequence: CASSPGAYEQYF.

The CDR3 loop reads CASIIPTEAFF. The CDR3 nucleotides are TGTGCCAGCATCATCCCCACTGAAGCTTTCTTT. The chain employs TRBV6-4 and TRBJ1-1; D remains ambiguous. The CDR3 is made up of 11 amino acids. V lost 7 bases, J lost 4 bases, and 7 bases lay in between. Per germline, CDR1 MRHNA and CDR2 SNTAGT.

V is TRBV5-1 and J is TRBJ2-5; perhaps TRBD1 as D (5 bases). V was trimmed by 5 bases and J by 2 bases, leaving 10 bases between them. The CDR3 is 13 amino acids. CDR1 is SGHRS and CDR2 is YFSETQ in the germline V gene. CDR3 in DNA: TGCGCCAGCAGATCAGGGATGCAAGAGACCCAGTACTTC. It yields the protein CASRSGMQETQYF.

The chain couples TRBV7-2 to TRBJ1-2; 9 bases are a match to TRBD1. V was pared by 6 bases and J by 6 bases, with 14 bases of the junction left unmatched. CDR3 length: 16 amino acids. CDR1 and CDR2 from the germline V gene are SGHTA and FQGNSA. The CDR3 coding sequence is TGTGCCAGCAGAAGAGACCGGGACAGGGTGTGGAATGGCTACACCTTC. Translating it yields CASRRDRDRVWNGYTF.

The CDR3 DNA follows: TGTGCCAGCAGTTTTCTTCCCAATGAGCAGTTCTTC. Amino acid sequence: CASSFLPNEQFF. This sequence joins TRBV5-4 and TRBJ2-1; D unresolved. There are 12 residues in the CDR3. V dropped 5 bases and J dropped 6 bases, with 9 bases sitting between them. Germline CDR1 SGHNT, CDR2 YYREEE (reference sequence). Drawing the rest from reference TRBV5-4 and TRBJ2-1, the complete variable domain is ETGVTQSPTHLIKTRGQQVTLRCSSQSGHNTVSWYQQALGQGPQFIFQYYREEENGRGNFPPRFSGLQFPNYSSELNVNALELDDSALYLCASSFLPNEQFFGPGTRLTVL.

This clone came up once. The chain links TRBV30 to TRBJ1-4; 8 bases agree with TRBD1. In germline, CDR1 is GTSNPN, CDR2 SVGIG (reference sequence). This CDR3 has 15 amino acids. V gave up 0 bases and J gave up 8 bases; unmatched junction bases: 8. The CDR3 sequence is CAWSVLTGGREKLFF. The CDR3 nucleotides are TGTGCCTGGAGTGTACTTACAGGGGGAAGAGAAAAACTGTTTTTT.

The J gene is TRBJ1-1, the V gene TRBV12-5; D is undetermined. V was pared by 7 bases and J by 0 bases, with 6 bases between. The CDR3 runs 12 residues. Germline V gives CDR1 LGHNT, CDR2 FRNRAP. The CDR3 nucleotides read TGTGCTAGTGTGCACCTGAACACTGAAGCTTTCTTT. Translating it yields CASVHLNTEAFF.